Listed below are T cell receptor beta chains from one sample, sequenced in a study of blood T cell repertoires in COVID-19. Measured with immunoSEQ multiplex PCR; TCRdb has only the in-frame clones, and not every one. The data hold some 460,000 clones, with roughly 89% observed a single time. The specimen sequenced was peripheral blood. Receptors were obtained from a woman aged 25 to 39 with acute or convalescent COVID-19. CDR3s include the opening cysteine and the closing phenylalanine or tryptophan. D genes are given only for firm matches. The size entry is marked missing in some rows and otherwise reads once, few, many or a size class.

CDR3nt: TGTGCCAGTAGCTACAGATTAGACAGGATGAACACTGAAGCTTTCTTT
CDR3aa: CASSYRLDRMNTEAFF
abundance: NA
j_gene: TRBJ1-1
d_gene: NA
v_gene: TRBV19

CDR3nt: TGTGCCACCGAGCTAGATGGGGAGCAGTACTTC
CDR3aa: CATELDGEQYF
abundance: NA
j_gene: TRBJ2-7
d_gene: NA
v_gene: TRBV24-1

CDR3nt: TGTGCCAGCAGCTTTCGCGCTGGAAACACCATATATTTT
CDR3aa: CASSFRAGNTIYF
abundance: NA
j_gene: TRBJ1-3
d_gene: NA
v_gene: TRBV11-2

CDR3nt: TGTGCCAGCGATGGAGGATTAGCCAAAAACATTCAGTACTTC
CDR3aa: CASDGGLAKNIQYF
abundance: NA
j_gene: TRBJ2-4
d_gene: NA
v_gene: TRBV28

CDR3nt: TGTGCCAGCGAATTAGGACTGTGGAATTCACCCCTCCACTTT
CDR3aa: CASELGLWNSPLHF
abundance: once
j_gene: TRBJ1-6
d_gene: NA
v_gene: TRBV5-5

CDR3nt: TGTGCCAGCAGCCTACTAGCGGTAACAGATACGCAGTATTTT
CDR3aa: CASSLLAVTDTQYF
abundance: NA
j_gene: TRBJ2-3
d_gene: TRBD2
v_gene: TRBV3-1/TRBV3-2

CDR3nt: TGTGCCAGCAGTTTCGGACTCTACGAGCAGTACTTC
CDR3aa: CASSFGLYEQYF
abundance: NA
j_gene: TRBJ2-7
d_gene: NA
v_gene: TRBV12-3/TRBV12-4

CDR3nt: TGCGCCAGCAGCGCTACAGGGAGCTCCTATAATTCACCCCTCCACTTT
CDR3aa: CASSATGSSYNSPLHF
abundance: NA
j_gene: TRBJ1-6
d_gene: NA
v_gene: TRBV5-1

CDR3nt: TGTGCCAGCAGTCTAGCGGGGATCTCAGATACGCAGTATTTT
CDR3aa: CASSLAGISDTQYF
abundance: once
j_gene: TRBJ2-3
d_gene: TRBD2
v_gene: TRBV7-3

CDR3nt: TGTGCCAGCAGCGGGCAGGGAGGTGGCTACACCTTC
CDR3aa: CASSGQGGGYTF
abundance: NA
j_gene: TRBJ1-2
d_gene: NA
v_gene: TRBV9

CDR3nt: TGTGCCTGGAGTGTAGGGGTGAGCTCCTATAATTCACCCCTCCACTTT
CDR3aa: CAWSVGVSSYNSPLHF
abundance: NA
j_gene: TRBJ1-6
d_gene: NA
v_gene: TRBV30

CDR3nt: TGTGCCAGCAGCTCGGGAGGGGGGGTGGAGACCCAGTACTTC
CDR3aa: CASSSGGGVETQYF
abundance: NA
j_gene: TRBJ2-5
d_gene: TRBD2
v_gene: TRBV5-4

CDR3nt: TGTGCCAGCAGCAGAACAGGGACAGCCCTTCTCCAGAACACTGAAGCTTTCTTT
CDR3aa: CASSRTGTALLQNTEAFF
abundance: NA
j_gene: TRBJ1-1
d_gene: TRBD1
v_gene: TRBV5-4

CDR3nt: TGTGCCAGCTCACCACTTTCAGGGGGCTCAATGGGGTCACCCCTCCACTTT
CDR3aa: CASSPLSGGSMGSPLHF
abundance: once
j_gene: TRBJ1-6
d_gene: TRBD1
v_gene: TRBV18

CDR3nt: TGTGCCAGCAGTTTGGGGGCAGGGGTCCCCTACAATGAGCAGTTCTTC
CDR3aa: CASSLGAGVPYNEQFF
abundance: once
j_gene: TRBJ2-1
d_gene: NA
v_gene: TRBV27

CDR3nt: TGTGCCAGCAACAACGGACTAGCGAGGTCATCCGCGAATACGCAGTATTTT
CDR3aa: CASNNGLARSSANTQYF
abundance: NA
j_gene: TRBJ2-3
d_gene: TRBD2
v_gene: TRBV3-1/TRBV3-2

CDR3nt: TGTGCCTGGTGGAGGGGGCGAACTGAAGCTTTCTTT
CDR3aa: CAWWRGRTEAFF
abundance: NA
j_gene: TRBJ1-1
d_gene: TRBD1
v_gene: TRBV30

CDR3nt: TGCGCCAGCAGCAGCAGGGGTATGAACACTGAAGCTTTCTTT
CDR3aa: CASSSRGMNTEAFF
abundance: NA
j_gene: TRBJ1-1
d_gene: NA
v_gene: TRBV4-1

CDR3nt: TGTGCCAGCAGCCCTAGGGGGGGCGCAGGCACTGAAGCTTTCTTT
CDR3aa: CASSPRGGAGTEAFF
abundance: NA
j_gene: TRBJ1-1
d_gene: NA
v_gene: TRBV3-1/TRBV3-2

CDR3nt: TGTGCCAGCAGCCAAGAAACAGGTGGGAATGGCTACACCTTC
CDR3aa: CASSQETGGNGYTF
abundance: NA
j_gene: TRBJ1-2
d_gene: NA
v_gene: TRBV4-2

CDR3nt: TGTGCCAGCAGCCAAGCTCCAACGACAGGGCGAGGGAACATTCAGTACTTC
CDR3aa: CASSQAPTTGRGNIQYF
abundance: NA
j_gene: TRBJ2-4
d_gene: TRBD1
v_gene: TRBV14

CDR3nt: TGTGCCAGTAGTGACAATTCCTATTCTGAAGCTTTCTTT
CDR3aa: CASSDNSYSEAFF
abundance: once
j_gene: TRBJ1-1
d_gene: NA
v_gene: TRBV19

CDR3nt: TGCGCCAGCATGGGACAGCGGAGCACCGGGGAGCTGTTTTTT
CDR3aa: CASMGQRSTGELFF
abundance: once
j_gene: TRBJ2-2
d_gene: TRBD1
v_gene: TRBV5-1

CDR3nt: TGTGCCAGCAGTGACTCGGTAGCGGGGGAGACAGATACGCAGTATTTT
CDR3aa: CASSDSVAGETDTQYF
abundance: NA
j_gene: TRBJ2-3
d_gene: TRBD2
v_gene: TRBV6-4

CDR3nt: TGTGCCAGCAGCTTACGCTACGAGCAGTACTTC
CDR3aa: CASSLRYEQYF
abundance: NA
j_gene: TRBJ2-7
d_gene: NA
v_gene: TRBV11-2

CDR3nt: TGTGCCAGCAGGCGGACAGTTGCTGAAGCTTTCTTT
CDR3aa: CASRRTVAEAFF
abundance: NA
j_gene: TRBJ1-1
d_gene: NA
v_gene: TRBV7-3

CDR3nt: TGTGCCACCAGCAGAGACAACCGGGAAAGGGCTGGCTACACCTTC
CDR3aa: CATSRDNRERAGYTF
abundance: NA
j_gene: TRBJ1-2
d_gene: NA
v_gene: TRBV15

CDR3nt: TGTGCCAGCTGGGCGCAGGGATACCACTACGAGCAGTACTTC
CDR3aa: CASWAQGYHYEQYF
abundance: NA
j_gene: TRBJ2-7
d_gene: NA
v_gene: TRBV5-6

CDR3nt: TGTGCCAGCAGCTTGGGACAAATATATAGCTCCTACAATGAGCAGTTCTTC
CDR3aa: CASSLGQIYSSYNEQFF
abundance: NA
j_gene: TRBJ2-1
d_gene: NA
v_gene: TRBV5-4

CDR3nt: TGCGCCAGCAGCTCACAGCTACAGGGGCTGAACACTGAAGCTTTCTTT
CDR3aa: CASSSQLQGLNTEAFF
abundance: NA
j_gene: TRBJ1-1
d_gene: TRBD1
v_gene: TRBV5-1

CDR3nt: TGCGCCAGCAGCCAACAATTCGACAGGCCTGACTATGGCTACACCTTC
CDR3aa: CASSQQFDRPDYGYTF
abundance: few
j_gene: TRBJ1-2
d_gene: NA
v_gene: TRBV4-1

CDR3nt: TGTGCCAGCAGCCAAGTCGCGGGGGGGCCCGAGCAGTACTTC
CDR3aa: CASSQVAGGPEQYF
abundance: NA
j_gene: TRBJ2-7
d_gene: TRBD2
v_gene: TRBV3-1/TRBV3-2

CDR3nt: TGTGCCTGGAATGGCGGGACAGGGAACTATGGCTACACCTTC
CDR3aa: CAWNGGTGNYGYTF
abundance: NA
j_gene: TRBJ1-2
d_gene: TRBD1
v_gene: TRBV30

CDR3nt: TGTGCCAGTACCCACCGGGGGAACAATCAGCCCCAGCATTTT
CDR3aa: CASTHRGNNQPQHF
abundance: NA
j_gene: TRBJ1-5
d_gene: NA
v_gene: TRBV19

CDR3nt: TGTGCCAGTAGCATCGCCCACGGGACTGTGGATGAAAAACTGTTTTTT
CDR3aa: CASSIAHGTVDEKLFF
abundance: once
j_gene: TRBJ1-4
d_gene: NA
v_gene: TRBV19

CDR3nt: TGTGCCAGTAAGAAGGAAGGAGGCCAGACCCAGCGGTCAGATACGCAGTATTTT
CDR3aa: CASKKEGGQTQRSDTQYF
abundance: NA
j_gene: TRBJ2-3
d_gene: NA
v_gene: TRBV19

CDR3nt: TGTGCCAGCAGCCCACGGACTAGCGGGGGGGCGGGCACCGGGGAGCTGTTTTTT
CDR3aa: CASSPRTSGGAGTGELFF
abundance: NA
j_gene: TRBJ2-2
d_gene: TRBD2
v_gene: TRBV7-2

CDR3nt: TGTGCCTGGGAGACAGGCAACTATGGCTACACCTTC
CDR3aa: CAWETGNYGYTF
abundance: NA
j_gene: TRBJ1-2
d_gene: NA
v_gene: TRBV30

CDR3nt: TGTGCCAGCAGTTTTCAGGGCGCCCAAGCCAATGAGCAGTTCTTC
CDR3aa: CASSFQGAQANEQFF
abundance: NA
j_gene: TRBJ2-1
d_gene: NA
v_gene: TRBV27

CDR3nt: TGCAGCGTTGGTACAGGGGGTTTGTTCATGACTGAAGCTTTCTTT
CDR3aa: CSVGTGGLFMTEAFF
abundance: NA
j_gene: TRBJ1-1
d_gene: TRBD1
v_gene: TRBV29-1

CDR3nt: TGCGCCAGCAGACGCGGGGGGGAGAGCACTGAAGCTTTCTTT
CDR3aa: CASRRGGESTEAFF
abundance: NA
j_gene: TRBJ1-1
d_gene: NA
v_gene: TRBV5-1

CDR3nt: TGTGCCTGGAGAGGACAGGGGGCTAACTATGGCTACACCTTC
CDR3aa: CAWRGQGANYGYTF
abundance: NA
j_gene: TRBJ1-2
d_gene: TRBD1
v_gene: TRBV30

CDR3nt: TGCGCCAGCAGCGATGGGACAGGCTCTGGAAACACCATATATTTT
CDR3aa: CASSDGTGSGNTIYF
abundance: NA
j_gene: TRBJ1-3
d_gene: TRBD1
v_gene: TRBV5-1

CDR3nt: TGTGCCAGCAGTGCTGGACAGAGCACAGATACGCAGTATTTT
CDR3aa: CASSAGQSTDTQYF
abundance: NA
j_gene: TRBJ2-3
d_gene: NA
v_gene: TRBV9

CDR3nt: TGTGCCAGCAGCCCCGTAGGACAGGGGAGAGGGGAGACCCAGTACTTC
CDR3aa: CASSPVGQGRGETQYF
abundance: NA
j_gene: TRBJ2-5
d_gene: TRBD1
v_gene: TRBV7-9

CDR3nt: TGTGCTAGTGGTAAGGGACAGCAGCGGACCAACGTCCTGACTTTC
CDR3aa: CASGKGQQRTNVLTF
abundance: NA
j_gene: TRBJ2-6
d_gene: TRBD1
v_gene: TRBV12-5